The 14 T cell receptor beta chains in this list originate from one sample, sequenced in a study of blood T cell repertoires in COVID-19. Assay: immunoSEQ multiplex PCR; the TCRdb copy retains only in-frame clones and omits some. The sample records a few hundred thousand clones, over 75% being singletons. Sequencing was done on a sample of peripheral blood. These receptors were taken from a woman aged 55-70 years with acute or convalescent COVID-19.

This clone was seen a few times. CDR3 region: CASSPSGNSGNTIYF. CDR3 DNA: TGTGCCAGCAGCCCCTCGGGAAACTCTGGAAACACCATATATTTT. The chain has TRBV3-1 (or the pseudogene TRBV3-2) and TRBJ1-3; D gene unclear. V was trimmed by 4 bases and J by 0 bases, leaving 10 bases between them. The CDR3 is 15 residues long. The germline CDR1 and CDR2 sequences are LGHDT and YNNKEL (reference sequence).

The chain is built from TRBV4-2 and TRBJ2-6, with a weak D call TRBD1 (6 bases). Trimming pared 4 bases from V and 3 bases from J, leaving 16 bases between. Germline V gene lookup returns CDR1 LGHNA and CDR2 YNFKEQ. The CDR3 runs 17 residues. The CDR3 DNA reads TGTGCCAGCAGCCGGGGGCAGGGTTCGAGTGGGGCCAACGTCCTGACTTTC. Its protein is CASSRGQGSSGANVLTF.

CDR3 sequence (DNA): TGTGCCAGCAGCTGGGGGGATCGGACCGGGGAGCTGTTTTTT. It translates to CASSWGDRTGELFF. The chain couples TRBV6-2 or TRBV6-3 to TRBJ2-2; perhaps TRBD2 as D (6 bases). This CDR3 spans 14 amino acids. Germline lookup yields CDR1 MNHEY and CDR2 SVGEGT. V lost 6 bases, J lost 5 bases, and 13 bases lay in between.

The rearrangement links TRBV7-8 to TRBJ1-5; 8 bases align to TRBD1. The CDR3 extends over 17 amino acids. The germline V gene encodes CDR1 SGHVS and CDR2 FQNEAQ. Trimming cost V 2 bases and J 1 base; bases outside gene matches: 7. The CDR3 region has the DNA TGTGCCAGCAGCTTAATACAGGGGGTAGGCAGCAATCAGCCCCAGCATTTT. Amino acid sequence: CASSLIQGVGSNQPQHF.

The rearrangement links TRBV7-2 to TRBJ2-7; TRBD1 aligns across 10 bases. CDR1 SGHTA and CDR2 FQGNSA come from the germline V gene. The trim removed 1 base at V and 5 bases at J, leaving 11 bases unmatched. The CDR3 covers 17 residues. CDR3: CASSLVSRDRGRHEQYF. The CDR3 DNA is TGTGCCAGCAGCTTAGTTAGCCGGGACAGGGGAAGGCACGAGCAGTACTTC. The whole variable domain, filled in from reference TRBV7-2 and TRBJ2-7, reads GAGVSQSPSNKVTEKGKDVELRCDPISGHTALYWYRQSLGQGLEFLIYFQGNSAPDKSGLPSDRFSAERTGGSVSTLTIQRTQQEDSAVYLCASSLVSRDRGRHEQYFGPGTRLTVT.

J is TRBJ1-2 and V is TRBV11-1; TRBD1 agrees at 9 bases. The CDR3 is 15 residues long. The germline V gene has CDR1 SGHAT and CDR2 FQDESV (reference sequence). Trimming at V came to 5 bases and at J to 2 bases, leaving 6 bases not matched to a gene. CDR3 region: CASSLEDRGNYGYTF. The CDR3 nucleotides are TGTGCCAGCAGCCTAGAGGACAGGGGCAACTATGGCTACACCTTC.

This chain connects TRBV6-6 to TRBJ2-3; D gene unclear. The V and J ends lost 6 bases and 0 bases respectively, with 16 bases between them. Germline CDR1 is MNHNY and CDR2 is SVGAGI (reference sequence). This CDR3 has 16 residues. CDR3 nucleotides: TGTGCCAGCAGACCGGTGGGCGTCTCTAGCACAGATACGCAGTATTTT. Protein product: CASRPVGVSSTDTQYF.

V gene TRBV29-1 combines with J gene TRBJ2-1, with D tentatively TRBD1 (5 bases). The germline CDR1 and CDR2 sequences are SQVTM and ANQGSEA. Trimming took 8 bases from V and 0 from J, leaving 14 bases between them. The CDR3 contains 14 residues. The CDR3 loop is CSSDSQSSYNEQFF. The DNA for the CDR3 is TGCAGCTCAGACAGTCAGAGCTCCTACAATGAGCAGTTCTTC.

The CDR3 DNA is TGTGCCAGCAGCTGCCTCCTCACCCGCTATAGCAATCAGCCCCAGCATTTT. Protein: CASSCLLTRYSNQPQHF. The chain has TRBV7-6 and TRBJ1-5, with D hard to call. From germline, CDR1 is SGHVS and CDR2 FNYEAQ. V was pared by 4 bases and J by 0 bases, with 16 bases between. The CDR3 loop spans 17 amino acids.

The chain carries TRBV5-1 and TRBJ2-7, with D possibly matching TRBD2 (5 bases). The CDR3 is made up of 15 amino acids. V gave up 4 bases and J gave up 3 bases, with 17 bases separating them. In germline, CDR1 is SGHRS, CDR2 YFSETQ. The CDR3 region is CASSPGLTSHYEQYF. The CDR3 DNA sequence: TGCGCCAGCAGCCCCGGACTCACTTCCCACTACGAGCAGTACTTC.

The chain links TRBV29-1 to TRBJ2-5, with D tentatively TRBD2 (5 bases). In germline, CDR1 is SQVTM, CDR2 ANQGSEA. Between the trimmed V and J ends, which lost 6 bases and 5 bases, there was a span of 7 bases. The CDR3 length is 10 residues. In DNA form, the CDR3 reads TGCAGCGTCGAGGGCGAGACCCAGTACTTC. It specifies CSVEGETQYF.

V and J are TRBV21-1 and TRBJ1-6; TRBD1, the table's D call, was not compared with the DNA. TRBV21-1 is labeled a pseudogene. This CDR3 is built from 16 residues. The CDR3 region is CASSKPSGQYNSPLHF. CDR3 sequence (DNA): TGTGCCAGCAGCAAACCTTCGGGACAGTATAATTCACCCCTCCACTTT.

The chain uses TRBV7-9 and TRBJ1-2, with D hard to call. Per the germline V gene, CDR1 is SEHNR and CDR2 is FQNEAQ (reference sequence). V lost 1 base and J 4 bases, leaving 13 bases between the germline ends. The CDR3 is 15 residues long. CDR3 in amino acids: CASSLVGPSGYGYTF. CDR3 bases: TGTGCCAGCAGCTTAGTTGGGCCCTCCGGCTATGGCTACACCTTC.

CDR3 loop: CASGLVVARELRLAKNIQYF. The CDR3 nucleotides are TGTGCTAGTGGTTTGGTCGTCGCCAGGGAACTTAGACTAGCCAAAAACATTCAGTACTTC. The chain has TRBV12-5 and TRBJ2-4, with D perhaps matching TRBD1 (5 bases). Germline V gene sequence: CDR1 LGHNT, CDR2 FRNRAP. V lost 0 bases and J 0 bases, leaving 21 bases between the germline ends. The CDR3 runs to 20 residues.